Following are 11 T cell receptor beta chains from one sample sequenced in a study of Ad26.COV2.S vaccination and SARS-CoV-2 variants. The treatment was: some 19 received Ad26.COV2.S at low or high dose, single or two shots; about five received placebo; per-sample allocation not given. Samples analyzed were those drawn on day 63 after the first vaccine or placebo injection. Generated by immunoSEQ multiplex PCR, the TCRdb table keeps only in-frame clones and is missing some. The sample lists hundreds of thousands of clones; roughly 90% were seen once. This material consisted of peripheral blood, taken in a trial of Ad26.COV2.S vaccine versus placebo. These TCRs come from a person aged 18-60 years who received the Ad26.COV2.S COVID-19 vaccine or a placebo.

V is TRBV2 and J is TRBJ1-1; the D is unclear. The germline V gene encodes CDR1 SNHLY and CDR2 FYNNEI. V shed 1 base and J shed 1 base, with 4 bases lying between them. CDR3 length: 13 residues. CDR3 loop: CASSEVGNTEAFF. The CDR3 coding sequence is TGTGCCAGCAGTGAAGTTGGGAACACTGAAGCTTTCTTT.

This clone showed up just once. The J gene is TRBJ1-6, the V gene TRBV19; D is uncertain. CDR1 is LNHDA and CDR2 is SQIVND in the germline V gene (reference sequence). V lost 5 bases and J 7 bases, leaving 21 bases between the germline ends. The CDR3 spans 17 residues. The CDR3 spells CASSPEDPVVGNSPLHF. The CDR3 DNA is TGTGCCAGTAGTCCAGAAGACCCGGTTGTCGGCAATTCACCCCTCCACTTT.

The chain has TRBV7-9 and TRBJ2-2; D unresolved. The CDR3 sequence is 14 residues long. Germline V lookup: CDR1 SEHNR, CDR2 FQNEAQ (reference sequence). V shed 5 bases and J shed 4 bases, with 11 bases lying between them. CDR3 amino acids: CASSVSLGTGELFF. CDR3 nucleotides: TGTGCCAGCAGCGTCTCTCTTGGCACCGGGGAGCTGTTTTTT.

This clone appeared a single time. This chain uses TRBV18 with TRBJ2-2, with 7 bases lining up with TRBD2. V trimming: 6 bases; J trimming: 0 bases; junction bases outside the gene matches: 7. Germline V gene sequence: CDR1 KGHSH, CDR2 LQKENI. This CDR3 has 16 residues. Here the CDR3 DNA reads TGTGCCAGCTCCCGAGGGACTACCGCGAACACCGGGGAGCTGTTTTTT. Amino acid sequence: CASSRGTTANTGELFF.

V and J are TRBV6-2 or TRBV6-3 and TRBJ2-7; 9 bases map to TRBD1. The V gene end was trimmed by 2 bases and the J gene end by 5 bases; junction bases not matched to a gene: 4. CDR3 length: 14 residues. The germline CDR1 and CDR2 sequences are MNHEY and SVGEGT. This chain's CDR3 is CASSYGTGIDEQYF. The CDR3 DNA sequence: TGTGCCAGCAGTTACGGGACAGGGATAGACGAGCAGTACTTC.

The chain links TRBV6-5 to TRBJ1-4, with 8 bases matching TRBD1. The germline CDR1 and CDR2 sequences are MNHEY and SVGAGI. With 5 bases clipped from V and 7 bases from J, the junction kept 6 bases outside the gene matches. CDR3 length: 14 residues. The CDR3 DNA is TGTGCCAGCAGTCACGGACAGGGCGCTGAAAAACTGTTTTTT. Translation gives CASSHGQGAEKLFF.

V gene TRBV5-6 combines with J gene TRBJ2-7; D is unresolved. The CDR3 length is 15 residues. The ends were cut back, 3 bases at V and 2 bases at J, with 15 bases in the middle. Germline CDR1 is SGHDT and CDR2 is YYEEEE. CDR3 sequence (DNA): TGTGCCAGCAGCTCTGGTTGGGCAGTCCCCTACGAGCAGTACTTC. Amino acid sequence: CASSSGWAVPYEQYF.

V is TRBV6-5 and J is TRBJ1-1; D not resolved. There are 14 residues in the CDR3. CDR1 and CDR2 (germline): MNHEY, SVGAGI. Trimming left V 6 bases short and J 2 bases short, with 13 bases between. CDR3 in DNA: TGTGCCAGCAGATTTGGACCGGGTAACACTGAAGCTTTCTTT. Protein product: CASRFGPGNTEAFF.

The V and J genes are TRBV7-9 and TRBJ1-5; the match to TRBD1 covers 7 bases. With 6 bases clipped from V and 4 bases from J, the junction kept 6 bases outside the gene matches. This CDR3 comprises 14 residues. Germline-derived CDR1 and CDR2 are SEHNR and FQNEAQ (reference sequence). The chain's CDR3 is CASSLGQPNQPQHF. The DNA for the CDR3 is TGTGCCAGCAGTTTGGGACAGCCTAATCAGCCCCAGCATTTT.

CDR3 bases: TGTGCCAGCAGCAGGGGACAATCTCTCCAATTTGGCTACACCTTC. Translating gives CASSRGQSLQFGYTF. The rearrangement links TRBV7-2 to TRBJ1-2; possible D gene TRBD1, 6 bases. The CDR3 sequence is 15 residues long. Germline values: CDR1 SGHTA, CDR2 FQGNSA. Trimming shortened V by 5 bases and J by 7 bases, and 20 bases separated the two germline ends.

This clone was counted once. The V gene is TRBV7-2, the J gene TRBJ1-4, with 8 bases matching TRBD1. J gave up 7 bases and V 2 bases, and 3 bases lay outside the gene matches. Looked up from germline, CDR1 is SGHTA and CDR2 is FQGNSA. The CDR3 has 14 residues. The chain's CDR3 is CASSLRQGSEKLFF. The CDR3 DNA sequence: TGTGCCAGCAGCTTACGACAGGGGAGTGAAAAACTGTTTTTT.